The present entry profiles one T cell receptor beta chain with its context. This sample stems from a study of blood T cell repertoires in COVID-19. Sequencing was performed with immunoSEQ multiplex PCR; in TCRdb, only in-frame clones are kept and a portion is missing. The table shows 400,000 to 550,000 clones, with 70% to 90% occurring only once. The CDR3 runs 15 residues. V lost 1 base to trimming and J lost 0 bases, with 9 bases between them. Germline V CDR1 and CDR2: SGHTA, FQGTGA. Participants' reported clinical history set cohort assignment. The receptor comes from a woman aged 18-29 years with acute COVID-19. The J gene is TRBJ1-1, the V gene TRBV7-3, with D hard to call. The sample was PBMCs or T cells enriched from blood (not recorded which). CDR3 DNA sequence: TGTGCCAGCAGCTTAAGCGGCAGCATGAACACTGAAGCTTTCTTT. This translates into CASSLSGSMNTEAFF.